These T cell receptor beta chains were read from a single sample in a study of blood T cell repertoires in COVID-19. Some clones are missing from TCRdb's copy, which holds only in-frame ones; the method was immunoSEQ multiplex PCR. The repertoire holds fewer than 85,000 clones, with about 74% as singletons. The sequenced material came from peripheral blood. Every receptor here comes from a human donor with acute or convalescent COVID-19. The donor label of this sample is uncertain. Each CDR3 is given with its conserved first and last residue. D genes are given only for firm matches. Rows give clone size only sometimes, using once, few, many, or a class for an expanded clone.

CDR3 length,clone size,D gene,V gene,J gene,CDR3 protein,CDR3 DNA
15,few,-,TRBV7-3,TRBJ2-7,CASSLSSGSSYEQYF,TGTGCCAGCAGCTTATCCTCCGGGAGCTCCTACGAGCAGTACTTC
15,-,-,TRBV15,TRBJ2-5,CATSRDRPGWETQYF,TGTGCCACCAGCAGAGATCGGCCGGGGTGGGAGACCCAGTACTTC
17,-,TRBD1,TRBV5-1,TRBJ1-6,CASSLGLRDRENSPLHF,TGCGCCAGCAGCTTGGGTCTTCGGGACAGGGAGAATTCACCCCTCCACTTT
14,-,TRBD2,TRBV28,TRBJ2-1,CASSLGRGVNEQFF,TGTGCCAGCAGTTTAGGCCGGGGGGTAAATGAGCAGTTCTTC
11,-,-,TRBV29-1,TRBJ1-1,CSVERNTEAFF,TGCAGCGTAGAGAGGAACACTGAAGCTTTCTTT
16,-,-,TRBV5-6,TRBJ1-5,CASSHHQGAMDQPQHF,TGTGCCAGCAGCCACCACCAAGGGGCTATGGATCAGCCCCAGCATTTT
13,few,-,TRBV18,TRBJ2-7,CASSPRQNYEQYF,TGTGCCAGCTCACCAAGACAGAACTACGAGCAGTACTTC
15,-,TRBD1,TRBV5-5,TRBJ1-2,CASSPTSTGKRSYTF,TGTGCCAGCAGCCCCACCTCGACAGGGAAAAGAAGCTACACCTTC
17,-,-,TRBV27,TRBJ1-6,CASSFVEARSYNSPLHF,TGTGCCAGCAGTTTTGTGGAGGCCCGGTCCTATAATTCACCCCTCCACTTT
14,few,-,TRBV7-2,TRBJ1-4,CASSFGRVGEKLFF,TGTGCCAGCAGCTTTGGCAGGGTCGGTGAAAAACTGTTTTTT
16,-,-,TRBV6-1,TRBJ2-3,CASSEARRAAGDTQYF,TGTGCCAGCAGTGAAGCGCGCAGGGCAGCAGGAGATACGCAGTATTTT